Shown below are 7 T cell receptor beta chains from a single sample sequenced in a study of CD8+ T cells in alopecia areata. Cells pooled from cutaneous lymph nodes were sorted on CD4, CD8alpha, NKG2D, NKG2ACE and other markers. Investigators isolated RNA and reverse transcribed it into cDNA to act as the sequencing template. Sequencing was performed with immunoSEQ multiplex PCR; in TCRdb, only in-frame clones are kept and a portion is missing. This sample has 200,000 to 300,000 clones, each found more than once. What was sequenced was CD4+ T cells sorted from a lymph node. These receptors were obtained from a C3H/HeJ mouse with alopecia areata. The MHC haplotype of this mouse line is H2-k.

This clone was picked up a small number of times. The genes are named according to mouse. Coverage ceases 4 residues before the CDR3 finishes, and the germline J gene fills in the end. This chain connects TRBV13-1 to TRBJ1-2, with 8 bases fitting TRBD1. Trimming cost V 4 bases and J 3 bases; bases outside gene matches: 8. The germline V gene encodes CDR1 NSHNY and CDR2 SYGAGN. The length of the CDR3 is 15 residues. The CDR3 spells CASSPQGAEHSDYTF. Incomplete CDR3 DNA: TGTGCCAGCAGTCCTCAGGGGGCTGAACACTCC.

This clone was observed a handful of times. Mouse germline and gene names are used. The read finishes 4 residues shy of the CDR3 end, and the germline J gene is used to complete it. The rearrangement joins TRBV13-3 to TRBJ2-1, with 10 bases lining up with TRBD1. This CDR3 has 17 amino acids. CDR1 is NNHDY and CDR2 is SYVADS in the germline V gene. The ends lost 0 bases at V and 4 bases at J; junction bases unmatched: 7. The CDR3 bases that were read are TGTGCCAGCAGTGATGTGAGACAGGGGGCGCGGTATGCT. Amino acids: CASSDVRQGARYA. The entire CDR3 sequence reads CASSDVRQGARYAEQFF.

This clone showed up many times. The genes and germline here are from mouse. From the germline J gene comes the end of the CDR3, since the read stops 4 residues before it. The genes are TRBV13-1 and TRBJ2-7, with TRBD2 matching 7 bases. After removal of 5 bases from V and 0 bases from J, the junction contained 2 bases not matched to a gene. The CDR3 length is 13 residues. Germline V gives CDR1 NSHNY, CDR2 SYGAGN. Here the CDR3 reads CASRLGVSYEQYF. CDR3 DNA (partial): TGTGCCAGCAGGCTGGGGGTCTCCTAT.

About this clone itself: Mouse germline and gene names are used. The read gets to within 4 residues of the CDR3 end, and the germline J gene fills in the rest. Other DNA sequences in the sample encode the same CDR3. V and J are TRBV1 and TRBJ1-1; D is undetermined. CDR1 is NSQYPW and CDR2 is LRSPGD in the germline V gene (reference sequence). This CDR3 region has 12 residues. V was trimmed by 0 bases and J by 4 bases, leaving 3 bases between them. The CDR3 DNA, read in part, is TGCACCTGCAGTGCAGAAGGCACA. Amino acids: CTCSAEGT. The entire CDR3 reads CTCSAEGTEVFF.

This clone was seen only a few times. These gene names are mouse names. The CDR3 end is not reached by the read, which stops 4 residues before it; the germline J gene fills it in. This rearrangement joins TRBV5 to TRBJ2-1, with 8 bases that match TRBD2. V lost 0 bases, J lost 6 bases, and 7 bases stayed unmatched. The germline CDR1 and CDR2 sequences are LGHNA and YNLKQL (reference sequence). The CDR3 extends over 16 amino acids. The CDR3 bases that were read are TGTGCCAGCAGCCAAGACCCCCTGGGGGGTCTTGCT. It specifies CASSQDPLGGLA. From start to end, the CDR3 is CASSQDPLGGLAEQFF.

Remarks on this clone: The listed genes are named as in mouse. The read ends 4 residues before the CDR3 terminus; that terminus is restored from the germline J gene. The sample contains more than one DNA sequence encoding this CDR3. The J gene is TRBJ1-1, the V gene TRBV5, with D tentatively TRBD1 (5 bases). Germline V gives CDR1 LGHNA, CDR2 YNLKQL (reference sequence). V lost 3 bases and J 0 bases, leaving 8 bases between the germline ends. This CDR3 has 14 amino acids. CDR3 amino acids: CASSQDTANTEVFF. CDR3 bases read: TGTGCCAGCAGCCAGGACACTGCAAACACA.

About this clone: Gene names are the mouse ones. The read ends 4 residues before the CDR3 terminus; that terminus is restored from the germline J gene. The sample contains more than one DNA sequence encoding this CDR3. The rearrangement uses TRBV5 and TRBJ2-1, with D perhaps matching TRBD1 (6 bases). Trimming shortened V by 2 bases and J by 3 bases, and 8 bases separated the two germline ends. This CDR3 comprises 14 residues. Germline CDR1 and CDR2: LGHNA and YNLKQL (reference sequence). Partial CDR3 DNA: TGTGCCAGCAGCCAACAGGGGTCCTATGCT. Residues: CASSQQGSYA. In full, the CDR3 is CASSQQGSYAEQFF.